These 31 T cell receptor beta chains were sequenced from one sample in a study of shared clonotypes between healthy human individuals (dated by TCRdb to 2019 to 2021). Libraries were built with the immunoSEQ multiplex PCR assay. The source is immuneACCESS, and TCRdb retained only in-frame sequences with V and J called. Part of the clones is not carried over; for the studies checked, unresolved V genes explain less than half of this, and the remainder is unexplained. In all, the sample holds millions of clones, and 95% of those were seen once. Of the sample, 0.1% to 0.15% is held by the ten largest clones. The sequencing input was naive CD4+ T cells sorted from blood. Per the publication, the cell subset or site label means: CD45RA+ positively selected. All receptors derive from a man aged 18 to 29 in good health.

The chain is built from TRBV10-3 and TRBJ2-7; the match to TRBD2 covers 10 bases. The CDR3 is made up of 14 amino acids. The V and J ends lost 6 bases and 5 bases, in that order; junction bases with no gene match: 7. Germline V CDR1 and CDR2: ENHRY, SYGVKD. As DNA, the CDR3 is TGTGCCATCAGGAGTGGACTAGCGGACGACGAGCAGTACTTC. Translation gives CAIRSGLADDEQYF.

The chain recombines TRBV6-5 with TRBJ1-4; D is unresolved. This CDR3 is built from 16 residues. V dropped 2 bases and J dropped 0 bases, with 10 bases sitting between them. CDR1 MNHEY and CDR2 SVGAGI come from the germline V gene. CDR3 loop: CASSYDGRATNEKLFF. The CDR3 DNA reads TGTGCCAGCAGTTACGATGGACGGGCAACTAATGAAAAACTGTTTTTT.

The chain carries TRBV29-1 and TRBJ2-7; D may be TRBD2 (6 bases). CDR3 length: 14 amino acids. Germline V gives CDR1 SQVTM, CDR2 ANQGSEA. V was trimmed by 6 bases and J by 5 bases, leaving 20 bases between them. CDR3 residues: CSVLGLPLEDEQYF. CDR3 coding DNA: TGCAGCGTCTTAGGACTACCCCTCGAAGACGAGCAGTACTTC.

The CDR3 nucleotides are TGTGCCAGCGGATCCGCCACTGAAGCTTTCTTT. The encoded protein is CASGSATEAFF. This chain connects TRBV10-3 to TRBJ1-1; no clear D gene. This CDR3 is built from 11 residues. V lost 10 bases and J lost 4, with 10 bases in between. Germline V gene data show CDR1 as ENHRY and CDR2 as SYGVKD.

In its sample, this clone was seen a few times. The chain employs TRBV18 and TRBJ1-3, with D possibly being TRBD1 (5 bases). V lost 2 bases, J lost 2 bases, and 10 bases lay in between. The CDR3 consists of 15 residues. Germline V gives CDR1 KGHSH, CDR2 LQKENI. The CDR3 DNA reads TGTGCCAGCTCACCAAAGACAGAGGCTGGAAACACCATATATTTT. Its protein product is CASSPKTEAGNTIYF. Drawing the rest from reference TRBV18 and TRBJ1-3, the complete variable domain is NAGVMQNPRHLVRRRGQEARLRCSPMKGHSHVYWYRQLPEEGLKFMVYLQKENIIDESGMPKERFSAEFPKEGPSILRIQQVVRGDSAAYFCASSPKTEAGNTIYFGEGSWLTVV.

V gene TRBV29-1 combines with J gene TRBJ1-6; D call uncertain. Trimming removed 4 bases from V and 9 bases from J, with 19 bases in between. CDR1 and CDR2 (germline): SQVTM, ANQGSEA. The CDR3 is 15 residues long. The CDR3 spells CSVARNFEICSPLHF. The DNA of the CDR3 is TGCAGCGTTGCGAGGAACTTCGAAATATGTTCACCCCTCCACTTT.

V gene TRBV19 combines with J gene TRBJ2-1; possibly TRBD1 for D (5 bases). CDR3 length: 15 residues. V shed 5 bases and J shed 1 base, with 12 bases lying between them. CDR1 and CDR2 from the germline V gene are LNHDA and SQIVND (reference sequence). The CDR3 coding sequence is TGTGCCAGTAGTCCTCAGGGTTTATCCTACAATGAGCAGTTCTTC. Amino acid sequence: CASSPQGLSYNEQFF.

This chain connects TRBV20-1 to TRBJ1-1; D possibly corresponds to TRBD1 (6 bases). This CDR3 has 11 residues. Germline CDR1 DFQATT, CDR2 SNEGSKA (reference sequence). The chain's CDR3 is CSGARGTEAFF. CDR3 sequence (DNA): TGCAGCGGTGCGAGGGGGACTGAAGCTTTCTTT.

V is TRBV9 and J is TRBJ1-5; 8 bases map to TRBD1. The J segment lost 7 bases and the V segment lost 0 bases, leaving 6 bases of the junction unmatched. Germline CDR1 and CDR2: SGDLS and YYNGEE. The CDR3 totals 15 residues. The CDR3 sequence: CASSVGPGGDQPQHF. DNA for the CDR3: TGTGCCAGCAGCGTAGGCCCAGGGGGCGACCAGCCCCAGCATTTT.

V gene TRBV10-1 combines with J gene TRBJ2-7; maybe TRBD1 (7 bases). Trimming removed 8 bases from V and 0 bases from J, with 14 bases in between. From germline, CDR1 is WNHNN and CDR2 SYGVQD (reference sequence). CDR3 length: 14 residues. CDR3 in amino acids: CASQGGLPSYEQYF. CDR3 sequence (DNA): TGCGCCAGCCAGGGGGGATTACCCTCCTACGAGCAGTACTTC.

The gene calls are TRBV5-1 and TRBJ2-3, with TRBD1 as a possible D gene (6 bases). Germline loops: CDR1 SGHRS, CDR2 YFSETQ. There are 15 residues in the CDR3. V was trimmed by 0 bases and J by 2 bases, leaving 10 bases between them. CDR3 amino acids: CASSLAQGVTDTQYF. The CDR3 nucleotides are TGCGCCAGCAGCTTGGCACAGGGAGTCACAGATACGCAGTATTTT.

The chain has TRBV19 and TRBJ1-2; 9 positions agree with TRBD1. Unmatched junction bases numbered 13, after V lost 5 bases and J lost 12 bases. From germline, CDR1 is LNHDA and CDR2 SQIVND (reference sequence). This CDR3 has 14 amino acids. The CDR3 DNA reads TGTGCCAGTAGTTCTACCGGGACAGGGCTCAGCAACACCTTC. As protein: CASSSTGTGLSNTF.

This chain connects TRBV30 to TRBJ1-2; unclear D gene. Germline CDR1 and CDR2: GTSNPN and SVGIG (reference sequence). V gave up 1 base and J gave up 4 bases, with 7 bases separating them. The CDR3 spans 12 residues. The CDR3 DNA follows: TGTGCCTGGAGTGCCCCCGGCTATGGCTACACCTTC. This encodes CAWSAPGYGYTF.

This sequence joins TRBV19 and TRBJ1-2; no firm D call. Trimming shortened V by 9 bases and J by 4 bases, and 12 bases separated the two germline ends. The CDR3 has 12 amino acids. Germline CDR1 is LNHDA and CDR2 is SQIVND (reference sequence). CDR3 sequence reads: CASWRAIYGYTF. CDR3 coding DNA: TGTGCCAGCTGGCGGGCCATCTATGGCTACACCTTC.

This chain links TRBV5-6 with TRBJ2-2, with D unresolved. Germline lookup yields CDR1 SGHDT and CDR2 YYEEEE. Trimming shortened V by 1 base and J by 4 bases, and 5 bases separated the two germline ends. This CDR3 has 13 residues. This CDR3 is CASSLFRTGELFF. In DNA, the CDR3 is TGTGCCAGCAGCTTGTTTCGCACCGGGGAGCTGTTTTTT.

A few counts support this clone. The V gene is TRBV19, the J gene TRBJ1-6, with TRBD1 identical over 8 bases. The CDR3 totals 14 residues. Germline V lookup: CDR1 LNHDA, CDR2 SQIVND (reference sequence). V dropped 6 bases and J dropped 9; count of bases not matched to a gene: 7. CDR3: CASSQDRGLSPLHF. CDR3 DNA: TGTGCCAGTAGCCAAGACAGGGGACTTTCACCCCTCCACTTT.

V gene TRBV4-1 combines with J gene TRBJ2-2; D is uncertain. Germline V gives CDR1 MGHRA, CDR2 YSYEKL. V shed 5 bases and J shed 4 bases, with 8 bases lying between them. CDR3 length: 13 residues. CDR3 sequence: CASSFRVTGELFF. CDR3 nucleotides: TGCGCCAGCAGCTTCCGGGTCACCGGGGAGCTGTTTTTT.

The rearrangement joins TRBV7-2 to TRBJ2-7, with a possible D match to TRBD1 (8 bases). CDR3 length: 15 residues. V dropped 5 bases and J dropped 2 bases, with 16 bases sitting between them. Germline CDR1 is SGHTA and CDR2 is FQGNSA. CDR3 coding DNA: TGTGCCAGCAGCCTGTTACAGGGGGGGGCCTACGAGCAGTACTTC. Amino acids: CASSLLQGGAYEQYF. The entire variable domain, with the rest obtained from reference TRBV7-2 and TRBJ2-7, is as follows: GAGVSQSPSNKVTEKGKDVELRCDPISGHTALYWYRQSLGQGLEFLIYFQGNSAPDKSGLPSDRFSAERTGGSVSTLTIQRTQQEDSAVYLCASSLLQGGAYEQYFGPGTRLTVT.

This clone was seen more than once but under ten times. This specimen includes other DNA sequences encoding the same CDR3. The rearrangement joins TRBV5-1 to TRBJ2-3, with D uncertain. The V and J ends lost 0 bases and 2 bases respectively, with 7 bases between them. Germline lookup yields CDR1 SGHRS and CDR2 YFSETQ. CDR3 length: 14 amino acids. The CDR3 DNA is TGCGCCAGCAGCTTGGGGGGTTTCACAGATACGCAGTATTTT. This codes for CASSLGGFTDTQYF.

This clone occurred once. The rearrangement joins TRBV10-1 to TRBJ2-1; 9 bases line up with TRBD2. Per germline, CDR1 WNHNN and CDR2 SYGVQD (reference sequence). V shed 8 bases and J 3 bases; nucleotides not matched to a gene: 8. The CDR3 totals 15 residues. The chain's CDR3 is CASGTTSGGYNEQFF. The CDR3 bases are TGCGCCAGCGGCACGACTAGCGGAGGCTACAATGAGCAGTTCTTC.

The rearrangement uses TRBV6-1 and TRBJ2-6, with no clear D. Trimming pared 1 base from V and 2 bases from J, leaving 6 bases between. The CDR3 extends over 15 amino acids. Germline V lookup: CDR1 MNHNS, CDR2 SASEGT. The CDR3 DNA follows: TGTGCCAGCAGTGAAGGAACAACTGGGGCCAACGTCCTGACTTTC. Its protein product is CASSEGTTGANVLTF.

This chain uses TRBV7-2 with TRBJ2-1; TRBD1 aligns across 11 bases. CDR1 and CDR2 from the germline V gene are SGHTA and FQGNSA. The CDR3 consists of 15 residues. V shed 2 bases, J shed 6 bases, and the junction held 3 bases outside the gene matches. The chain's CDR3 is CASSLLGTGGNEQFF. Written as DNA, the CDR3 is TGTGCCAGCAGCTTATTGGGGACAGGGGGCAATGAGCAGTTCTTC.

This chain joins TRBV15 and TRBJ2-1, with 7 positions matching TRBD2. The germline gives CDR1 LNHNV, CDR2 YYDKDF (reference sequence). V shed 0 bases, J shed 1 base, and the junction held 27 bases outside the gene matches. This CDR3 has 24 residues. The CDR3, as DNA: TGTGCCACCAGCAGAGATCTTGACCTTTTCAGTAGCGCGGGAGTGACCAGGTCCTACAATGAGCAGTTCTTC. Translation: CATSRDLDLFSSAGVTRSYNEQFF.

This clone was observed a single time. The chain couples TRBV2 to TRBJ1-2, with unresolved D. V lost 3 bases, J lost 4 bases, and 9 bases lay in between. The CDR3 spans 13 residues. Germline values: CDR1 SNHLY, CDR2 FYNNEI. The CDR3 spells CASSEWQLYGYTF. CDR3 bases: TGTGCCAGCAGTGAGTGGCAGCTCTATGGCTACACCTTC. Using reference TRBV2 and TRBJ1-2 for the parts outside the CDR3, the full variable domain is EPEVTQTPSHQVTQMGQEVILRCVPISNHLYFYWYRQILGQKVEFLVSFYNNEISEKSEIFDDQFSVERPDGSNFTLKIRSTKLEDSAMYFCASSEWQLYGYTFGSGTRLTVV.

The gene calls are TRBV6-1 and TRBJ2-3; 14 bases are shared with TRBD2. Per germline, CDR1 MNHNS and CDR2 SASEGT. The V and J ends lost 2 bases and 0 bases, in that order; junction bases with no gene match: 4. This CDR3 has 18 amino acids. The CDR3 spells CASSEHGTSGGSTDTQYF. The CDR3 DNA sequence: TGTGCCAGCAGTGAACATGGGACTAGCGGGGGTAGCACAGATACGCAGTATTTT.

The chain carries TRBV6-1 and TRBJ1-5; perhaps TRBD1 as D (6 bases). The CDR3 length is 15 residues. Germline V lookup: CDR1 MNHNS, CDR2 SASEGT. V was pared by 8 bases and J by 6 bases, with 20 bases between. CDR3 protein: CASSGARLGGQPQHF. For the CDR3, the DNA is TGTGCCAGCTCGGGGGCCCGACTGGGGGGTCAGCCCCAGCATTTT.

This clone was counted between two and nine times. The chain couples TRBV10-3 to TRBJ1-2; no firm D call. V lost 0 bases, J lost 6 bases, and 14 bases lay in between. There are 15 residues in the CDR3. Germline V lookup: CDR1 ENHRY, CDR2 SYGVKD. This CDR3 is CAISESPTGADGYTF. The CDR3 DNA sequence: TGTGCCATCAGTGAGTCGCCGACCGGCGCGGATGGCTACACCTTC.

The chain carries TRBV6-1 and TRBJ2-4; D unresolved. Germline CDR1 reads MNHNS; CDR2 reads SASEGT. This CDR3 contains 15 residues. V lost 5 bases and J 5 bases, leaving 16 bases between the germline ends. Here the CDR3 reads CASSPRPTTENIQYF. The DNA of the CDR3 is TGTGCCAGCAGTCCCCGTCCCACCACGGAAAACATTCAGTACTTC.

The chain uses TRBV6-6 and TRBJ2-7; no clear D gene. Germline values: CDR1 MNHNY, CDR2 SVGAGI (reference sequence). V shed 4 bases and J shed 0 bases, with 7 bases lying between them. The CDR3 has 13 amino acids. CDR3 in amino acids: CASSLASSYEQYF. The CDR3 DNA is TGTGCCAGCAGTTTGGCGAGCTCCTACGAGCAGTACTTC.

V and J are TRBV11-3 and TRBJ2-1; the D gene is possibly TRBD1 (6 bases). Germline V gene data show CDR1 as SGHNT and CDR2 as YENEEA. The CDR3 is 13 residues long. Trimming pared 4 bases from V and 10 bases from J, leaving 14 bases between. The DNA for the CDR3 is TGTGCCAGCAGCTCGCACAGGGCGGCAGAGCAGTTCTTC. This gives the protein CASSSHRAAEQFF.

The rearrangement joins TRBV11-2 to TRBJ2-7; no definite D call. V was pared by 4 bases and J by 4 bases, with 17 bases between. The CDR3 has 15 amino acids. Germline assignment: CDR1 SGHAT and CDR2 FQNNGV. The CDR3 region is CASSSTSVLGYEQYF. CDR3 nucleotides: TGTGCCAGCAGCTCTACCTCGGTTCTTGGATACGAGCAGTACTTC.